This T cell receptor beta chain was captured in a study of T cell responses to AZD1222 COVID-19 vaccine. TCRdb's table, derived via immunoSEQ multiplex PCR, lists solely in-frame clones and lacks some. The sample holds around 150,000 clones, roughly 94% seen once. The ends were cut back, 4 bases at V and 4 bases at J, with 27 bases in the middle. Germline V gene lookup returns CDR1 SGHTS and CDR2 YDEGEE. The CDR3 is 19 residues long. Sample: peripheral blood, taken on day 0 of AZD1222 vaccination. The clonotype originates from an adult in good health. V is TRBV5-8 and J is TRBJ2-1; possible D gene TRBD2, 6 bases. This CDR3 is CASSLVGVSSAPSYNEQFF. The CDR3 DNA reads TGTGCCAGCAGCCTAGTCGGGGTATCTAGCGCTCCTTCTTACAATGAGCAGTTCTTC.